The text below deals with one T cell receptor beta chain. Its antigen remains unknown. The sample comes from a study of T cells in Graves' hyperthyroidism and ophthalmopathy. Study overall: Before treatment of any kind, peripheral blood was taken at initial diagnosis.

The CDR3 is 13 amino acids. Trimming shortened V by 4 bases and J by 5 bases, and 10 bases separated the two germline ends. On the basis of clinical symptoms, serum thyroxine and TRAb, thyroid ultrasound and orbital computed tomography, diagnoses were made. Notes on the study in general: Blood samples included most of the expanded thyroid clonotypes exceeding 0.001. Model-based prediction identified ophthalmopathy a median 6.5 months prior to its onset.

RNA transcripts served as the template for amplifying TCR beta CDR3 regions. The HTBI primer set was used in a first-round RT-PCR of the TCR CDR3. MiXCR was run by TCRdb on the multiplex PCR reads, yielding one entry per CDR3 protein. The data hold under 350,000 distinct CDR3 sequences, with roughly 18% observed a single time. The sequenced sample was blood. This sequence originates from a woman in her forties or fifties with Graves' hyperthyroidism. V is TRBV12-3 or TRBV12-4 and J is TRBJ2-3; maybe TRBD2 (5 bases). The CDR3 nucleotides are TGTGCCAGCAGTTCCGGACTTATAGATACGCAGTATTTT. Encoded protein: CASSSGLIDTQYF.